These 11 T cell receptor beta chains came from one sample sequenced in a study of cytomegalovirus exposure and HLA in healthy donors. Use of 60 Vbeta and 13 Jbeta primers characterized the PCR. This table comes from immunoSEQ multiplex PCR, and its TCRdb copy is limited to in-frame clones, with some not included. The sample spans some 120,000 clones; the ten largest clones claim more than 0.9%. Sequencing used PBMCs. The source of these receptors is a man younger than 30 in good health and CMV-seronegative.

The rearrangement joins TRBV5-1 to TRBJ1-2; perhaps TRBD1 as D (6 bases). Germline CDR1 and CDR2: SGHRS and YFSETQ. There are 12 residues in the CDR3. CDR3 residues: CAQIGGARGYTF. Here the CDR3 DNA reads TGCGCTCAGATAGGGGGGGCCCGTGGCTACACCTTC. Full variable domain (remainder filled in from reference TRBV5-1 and TRBJ1-2): KAGVTQTPRYLIKTRGQQVTLSCSPISGHRSVSWYQQTPGQGLQFLFEYFSETQRNKGNFPGRFSGRQFSNSRSEMNVSTLELGDSALYLCAQIGGARGYTFGSGTRLTVV.

The CDR3 nucleotides read TGCGCCAGCAGCTACCGACCGGGGGACTCTAACAATGAGCAGTTCTTC. It is translated as CASSYRPGDSNNEQFF. The chain employs TRBV4-1 and TRBJ2-1; tentatively, D is TRBD2 (6 bases). This CDR3 spans 16 amino acids. The germline V and J ends were trimmed by 5 bases and 5 bases, with 19 bases remaining between them. In germline, CDR1 is MGHRA, CDR2 YSYEKL.

The V call is TRBV9, the J call TRBJ1-4; 9 bases map to TRBD1. Per germline, CDR1 SGDLS and CDR2 YYNGEE. The V gene end was trimmed by 4 bases and the J gene end by 8 bases; junction bases not matched to a gene: 6. The CDR3 consists of 14 residues. The CDR3 region has the DNA TGTGCCAGCAGCCCGGGACAGGGCTTGGAAAAACTGTTTTTT. It is translated as CASSPGQGLEKLFF. The full variable domain, its missing parts supplied by reference TRBV9 and TRBJ1-4, is DSGVTQTPKHLITATGQRVTLRCSPRSGDLSVYWYQQSLDQGLQFLIQYYNGEERAKGNILERFSAQQFPDLHSELNLSSLELGDSALYFCASSPGQGLEKLFFGSGTQLSVL.

CDR3 amino acids: CASSLSGGNTEAFF. The CDR3 nucleotides are TGCGCCAGCAGCTTGTCAGGGGGGAACACTGAAGCTTTCTTT. V and J are TRBV5-1 and TRBJ1-1, with 7 bases identical to TRBD1. This CDR3 region has 14 residues. The ends lost 1 base at V and 1 base at J; junction bases unmatched: 1. The germline gives CDR1 SGHRS, CDR2 YFSETQ.

The J gene is TRBJ2-3, the V gene TRBV30; the match to TRBD2 covers 7 bases. This CDR3 comprises 14 residues. Germline V gene sequence: CDR1 GTSNPN, CDR2 SVGIG (reference sequence). After removal of 0 bases from V and 6 bases from J, the junction contained 6 bases not matched to a gene. This chain's CDR3 is CAWSVQAGPDTQYF. For the CDR3, the DNA is TGTGCCTGGAGTGTACAAGCGGGGCCCGATACGCAGTATTTT.

V and J are TRBV2 and TRBJ1-1; D uncertain. Germline values: CDR1 SNHLY, CDR2 FYNNEI. V lost 6 bases to trimming and J lost 0 bases, with 11 bases between them. This CDR3 region has 14 residues. CDR3 amino acids: CASRGGRLNTEAFF. Written as DNA, the CDR3 is TGTGCCAGCAGAGGAGGACGGCTGAACACTGAAGCTTTCTTT.

The V gene is TRBV6-5, the J gene TRBJ1-1, with TRBD1 matching 7 bases. The length of the CDR3 is 14 residues. V lost 5 bases, J lost 5 bases, and 8 bases stayed unmatched. Germline V CDR1 and CDR2: MNHEY, SVGAGI. In nucleotides, the CDR3 is TGTGCCAGCAGTAAGACAGGGATAGGGACTGAAGCTTTCTTT. It translates to CASSKTGIGTEAFF.

J is TRBJ1-3 and V is TRBV5-1; D gene uncertain. Germline loops: CDR1 SGHRS, CDR2 YFSETQ. With 5 bases removed from V and 8 bases from J, the gap between germline ends came to 11 bases. The CDR3 is made up of 12 amino acids. CDR3: CASSVGGDTIYF. The CDR3, as DNA: TGCGCCAGCAGTGTCGGCGGGGACACCATATATTTT.

This chain uses TRBV6-1 with TRBJ1-4, with 7 nucleotides matching TRBD1. Germline loops: CDR1 MNHNS, CDR2 SASEGT. Trimming removed 4 bases from V and 8 bases from J; junction bases left unmatched: 13. The CDR3 covers 16 residues. CDR3 protein: CASSGWRGLVGEKLFF. The CDR3 nucleotides read TGTGCCAGCAGTGGTTGGAGGGGGCTGGTAGGGGAAAAACTGTTTTTT.

The V gene is TRBV4-1, the J gene TRBJ2-1, with D maybe TRBD1 (5 bases). Germline V lookup: CDR1 MGHRA, CDR2 YSYEKL. This CDR3 has 15 amino acids. Trimming removed 3 bases from V and 4 bases from J, with 13 bases in between. The DNA for the CDR3 is TGCGCCAGCAGCCAGGTCGACAGCTCGTACAATGAGCAGTTCTTC. Translation: CASSQVDSSYNEQFF.

This sequence joins TRBV6-1 and TRBJ1-1; tentatively, D is TRBD1 (5 bases). Germline CDR1 MNHNS, CDR2 SASEGT. Trimming left V 8 bases short and J 1 base short, with 14 bases between. The CDR3 totals 14 residues. CDR3 sequence: CASGAFRQNTEAFF. The DNA for the CDR3 is TGTGCCAGCGGGGCATTTCGACAGAACACTGAAGCTTTCTTT.